Included here is one TCR beta chain sequence, with context. TCRdb's copy holds only in-frame clones and misses some; the assay was immunoSEQ multiplex PCR. Counted here are around 66,000 clones, 88% occurring once; the ten biggest clones make up approximately 10%. The source of the sample is a study of PD-L1 blockade in urothelial cancer. Study as a whole: Male patients with bladder-origin urothelial cancer numbered about 90% of the roughly 29. The number of prior chemotherapy regimens per patient was 0 to 3.

Time point noted: peripheral blood 6 weeks after treatment start. Patients each gave 1 to 8 samples, pretreatment and on-treatment. The trim removed 4 bases at V and 3 bases at J, leaving 5 bases unmatched. The CDR3 has 15 residues. The germline V gene has CDR1 WNHNN and CDR2 SYGVQD (reference sequence). Here the sequenced sample was PBMCs, taken around atezolizumab (anti-PD-L1) treatment. The origin of this receptor is a man in his sixties with urothelial cancer. The V gene is TRBV10-1, the J gene TRBJ2-7; 11 nucleotides line up with TRBD1. The CDR3 region has the DNA TGCGCCAGCAGTGGGGGACAGGGGGATCTCTACGAGCAGTACTTC. Translation gives CASSGGQGDLYEQYF.